The 12 T cell receptor beta chains below all came from one sample that was sequenced in a study of lymphopenia after photon versus proton radiotherapy. Repertoires were generated with immunoSEQ multiplex PCR, while TCRdb's copy carries only in-frame clones and drops some. Of approximately 65,000 clones listed, roughly 91% were seen once; the top ten hold about 3%. Sequencing used peripheral blood, obtained from a patient treated with photon-based radiotherapy. Every receptor here comes from a woman in her seventies with pancreatic cancer.

This clone was recorded only once. The rearrangement joins TRBV29-1 to TRBJ2-1, with D perhaps matching TRBD2 (5 bases). CDR1 is SQVTM, CDR2 ANQGSEA, per germline. CDR3 length equals 11 residues. Trimming removed 4 bases from V and 15 bases from J, with 16 bases in between. Here the CDR3 reads CSVGGLEPTFF. The DNA of the CDR3 is TGCAGCGTTGGAGGGCTCGAACCCACGTTCTTC.

CDR3 residues: CASSQPHLGGSSYEQYF. CDR3 coding DNA: TGCGCCAGCAGCCAACCCCACCTTGGAGGTAGCTCCTACGAGCAGTACTTC. The chain employs TRBV4-1 and TRBJ2-7, with D possibly matching TRBD2 (5 bases). Trimming removed 2 bases from V and 0 bases from J, with 17 bases in between. Germline CDR1 and CDR2: MGHRA and YSYEKL. The CDR3 is 17 residues long.

The V gene is TRBV4-1, the J gene TRBJ2-7; D perhaps matches TRBD1 (6 bases). V shed 4 bases and J shed 0 bases, with 10 bases lying between them. Germline V gives CDR1 MGHRA, CDR2 YSYEKL. The CDR3 is made up of 14 amino acids. In DNA form, the CDR3 reads TGCGCCAGCAGCCTCGGACAGAGCTCCTACGAGCAGTACTTC. It translates to CASSLGQSSYEQYF.

V is TRBV28 and J is TRBJ2-7; 11 positions agree with TRBD2. The CDR3 totals 15 residues. Germline V gives CDR1 MDHEN, CDR2 SYDVKM. The V segment lost 1 base and the J segment 5 bases; nucleotides outside the gene matches: 4. In DNA form, the CDR3 reads TGTGCCAGCAGTTTATACGGGACTAGCGGCAACGAGCAGTACTTC. The encoded protein is CASSLYGTSGNEQYF.

This sequence joins TRBV9 and TRBJ2-7; TRBD2 aligns across 8 bases. This CDR3 is built from 15 residues. Germline V gives CDR1 SGDLS, CDR2 YYNGEE. Trimming cost V 4 bases and J 4 bases; bases outside gene matches: 10. CDR3 region: CASSPSLSGTYEQYF. CDR3 bases: TGTGCCAGCAGCCCTTCCCTTAGCGGGACATACGAGCAGTACTTC.

This rearrangement joins TRBV4-3 to TRBJ2-1; 10 nucleotides match TRBD1. Germline V lookup: CDR1 LGHNA, CDR2 YSLEER. Trimming cost V 0 bases and J 2 bases; bases outside gene matches: 1. CDR3 length: 16 amino acids. The CDR3 DNA is TGCGCCAGCAGCCAAGATGGACAGGGGGCCTACAATGAGCAGTTCTTC. The encoded protein is CASSQDGQGAYNEQFF.

The rearrangement uses TRBV5-6 and TRBJ2-1; D is unclear. The CDR3 length is 12 residues. CDR1 is SGHDT, CDR2 YYEEEE, per germline. V lost 1 base and J lost 13, with 12 bases in between. CDR3 in amino acids: CASSLIVGDQFF. The CDR3 DNA sequence: TGTGCCAGCAGCTTGATCGTGGGCGACCAGTTCTTC. Looking up the rest from reference TRBV5-6 and TRBJ2-1 gives the full variable domain: DAGVTQSPTHLIKTRGQQVTLRCSPKSGHDTVSWYQQALGQGPQFIFQYYEEEERQRGNFPDRFSGHQFPNYSSELNVNALLLGDSALYLCASSLIVGDQFFGPGTRLTVL.

V usage is TRBV28 and J usage is TRBJ2-7; 8 bases match TRBD2. With 6 bases clipped from V and 3 bases from J, the junction kept 7 bases outside the gene matches. CDR1 and CDR2 from the germline V gene are MDHEN and SYDVKM. The CDR3 has 14 amino acids. DNA for the CDR3: TGTGCCAGCAGCCTTAGCGGGAAAGTCTACGAGCAGTACTTC. Translating it yields CASSLSGKVYEQYF.

The chain uses TRBV11-2 and TRBJ2-3; 8 bases fit TRBD2. This CDR3 spans 13 amino acids. Germline assignment: CDR1 SGHAT and CDR2 FQNNGV. Losses at the gene ends were 3 bases for V and 6 bases for J; bases not matched to a gene: 2. Here the CDR3 DNA reads TGTGCCAGCAGCTTGCTAGCGGGTGATACGCAGTATTTT. This sequence encodes CASSLLAGDTQYF.

The chain joins TRBV5-4 to TRBJ2-6, with 7 positions matching TRBD1. The J segment lost 0 bases and the V segment lost 2 bases, leaving 14 bases of the junction unmatched. This CDR3 comprises 20 residues. The germline CDR1 and CDR2 sequences are SGHNT and YYREEE (reference sequence). The CDR3 reads CASSFGQGVIAGSGANVLTF. The CDR3 nucleotides read TGTGCCAGCAGCTTTGGGCAGGGGGTGATCGCTGGCTCTGGGGCCAACGTCCTGACTTTC.

The V and J genes are TRBV27 and TRBJ1-5; TRBD1 might be the D (5 bases). Trimming shortened V by 0 bases and J by 1 base, and 10 bases separated the two germline ends. CDR1 and CDR2 from the germline V gene are MNHEY and SMNVEV (reference sequence). The CDR3 has 16 residues. The CDR3 reads CASSLSGGLSNQPQHF. The DNA for the CDR3 is TGTGCCAGCAGTTTATCGGGGGGTTTGAGCAATCAGCCCCAGCATTTT.

This CDR3 is CASSQEFGNSGNTIYF. CDR3 DNA: TGTGCCAGCAGCCAAGAGTTCGGGAACTCTGGAAACACCATATATTTT. V is TRBV4-2 and J is TRBJ1-3; D is ambiguous. There are 16 residues in the CDR3. Germline values: CDR1 LGHNA, CDR2 YNFKEQ. V lost 0 bases, J lost 0 bases, and 9 bases lay in between.